The 4 T cell receptor beta chains presented below share a single source sample, sequenced in a study of blood T cells in healthy people across ages. It was with a sample-barcoded 5' primer and a J-beta primer mix that a second PCR of roughly 7 to 12 cycles was run. MiXCR was run by TCRdb on the 5' RACE reads, yielding one entry per CDR3 protein. The sample holds 1.5 million to 2 million distinct CDR3 sequences, about 35% seen once. Sequenced: blood. These receptors were obtained from a woman in her 30s in good health.

This clonotype was found many times. This chain joins TRBV3-1 and TRBJ1-2; 8 bases align to TRBD1. Germline V lookup: CDR1 LGHDT, CDR2 YNNKEL (reference sequence). Germline trimming cut 5 bases from V and 8 bases from J; bases unmatched to any gene: 10. The CDR3 has 14 residues. The CDR3 DNA reads TGTGCCAGCAGCTCTGCAGGGGGCGCGGAAGGCTACACCTTC. Its translation: CASSSAGGAEGYTF.

This chain connects TRBV5-1 to TRBJ2-5; D might be TRBD2 (5 bases). CDR1 SGHRS and CDR2 YFSETQ come from the germline V gene. Trimming left V 1 base short and J 8 bases short, with 18 bases between. CDR3 size: 15 residues. This CDR3 reads CASSLSPVGEGTQYF. CDR3 nucleotide sequence: TGCGCCAGCAGCTTGAGCCCGGTGGGAGAAGGTACCCAGTACTTC.

The CDR3 here is CASSDSLNTEAFF. The CDR3 DNA sequence: TGTGCCAGCAGTGACAGCCTGAACACTGAAGCTTTCTTT. The V gene is TRBV3-1, the J gene TRBJ1-1; tentative D call: TRBD1 (5 bases). Germline CDR1 is LGHDT and CDR2 is YNNKEL (reference sequence). CDR3 length: 13 amino acids. V lost 6 bases to trimming and J lost 0 bases, with 8 bases between them.

The chain recombines TRBV27 with TRBJ1-2, with 8 nucleotides matching TRBD1. CDR1 MNHEY and CDR2 SMNVEV come from the germline V gene (reference sequence). The CDR3 length is 15 residues. The junction had 10 bases not matched to a gene; V was cut back by 6 bases and J by 4 bases. CDR3 protein: CASRELDRETYGYTF. The CDR3 bases are TGTGCCAGCAGGGAGCTGGACAGGGAGACCTATGGCTACACCTTC.